The 14 T cell receptor beta chains below all came from one sample that was sequenced in a study of T-cell reconstitution after alpha-beta-depleted transplantation in children. Preparation of the TCRbeta library was carried out with unique molecular identifiers. MiXCR, run by TCRdb on the PCR reads, gives a single entry per CDR3 protein. The sample consists of around 120,000 distinct CDR3 sequences, under 30% of them appearing once. Sequenced material: PBMCs, mostly from graft donor cells, taken 180 days after TCRalphabeta/CD19-depleted stem cell transplant. The receptors shown here come from a male patient between 2 and 10 years old who had a stem cell transplant for chronic granulomatous disease, so the T cells may come from the graft donor.

The V gene is TRBV3-1, the J gene TRBJ2-7; 9 bases agree with TRBD1. Germline trimming cut 1 base from V and 4 bases from J; bases unmatched to any gene: 11. This CDR3 is 17 amino acids long. In germline, CDR1 is LGHDT, CDR2 YNNKEL (reference sequence). DNA for the CDR3: TGTGCCAGCAGCCAAGCTCTTGAACAGGGGGCGCGATACGAGCAGTACTTC. Its translation: CASSQALEQGARYEQYF.

Many counts were recorded for this clonotype. The J gene is TRBJ1-2, the V gene TRBV5-1, with D hard to call. This CDR3 spans 13 amino acids. Deletions cut 0 bases from V and 6 bases from J, with 9 bases between. In germline, CDR1 is SGHRS, CDR2 YFSETQ. The CDR3 is CASSLEKGDGYTF. CDR3 nucleotide sequence: TGCGCCAGCAGCTTGGAAAAAGGAGATGGCTACACCTTC.

There are many counts of this clonotype. This chain uses TRBV5-1 with TRBJ1-6, with 7 bases matching TRBD1. Germline V CDR1 and CDR2: SGHRS, YFSETQ. Unmatched junction bases numbered 5, after V lost 6 bases and J lost 8 bases. The CDR3 spans 13 residues. CDR3 sequence (DNA): TGCGCCAGCACCGGGACAGAAGATTCACCCCTCCACTTT. Its translation is CASTGTEDSPLHF.

The count of this clonotype is one. The V gene is TRBV5-1, the J gene TRBJ2-3, with TRBD1 matching 7 bases. V gave up 5 bases and J gave up 2 bases; unmatched junction bases: 5. The germline CDR1 and CDR2 sequences are SGHRS and YFSETQ. This CDR3 is built from 14 residues. The CDR3 loop is CASRRTGSTDTQYF. The DNA of the CDR3 is TGCGCCAGCAGACGGACAGGCTCCACAGATACGCAGTATTTT.

Turning to this clonotype: Possible read error: a much larger clone is one base away. J is TRBJ1-2 and V is TRBV18; D is unclear. CDR3 length: 14 amino acids. Germline V gene sequence: CDR1 KGHSH, CDR2 LQKENI. V was cut by 0 bases and J by 4 bases, with 9 bases left in between. CDR3 protein: CASSPPERTYGYTF. The DNA for the CDR3 is TGTGCCAGCTCACCACCGGAAAGAACCTATGGCTACACCTTC.

Many counts were recorded for this clonotype. The rearrangement joins TRBV5-1 to TRBJ2-7, with 9 bases that match TRBD1. Unmatched junction bases numbered 8, after V lost 5 bases and J lost 5 bases. This CDR3 has 14 amino acids. The germline V gene has CDR1 SGHRS and CDR2 YFSETQ. DNA of the CDR3: TGCGCCAGCAGGTTCGAGACAGGGGGGAACGAGCAGTACTTC. Translating gives CASRFETGGNEQYF.

This clonotype occurred a few times. The rearrangement uses TRBV5-5 and TRBJ1-2; D is unresolved. V lost 3 bases, J lost 3 bases, and 9 bases lay in between. The germline gives CDR1 SGHKS, CDR2 YYEKEE (reference sequence). CDR3 length: 13 amino acids. The CDR3 loop reads CASSSPDHYGYTF. The DNA of the CDR3 is TGTGCCAGCAGCTCCCCAGATCACTATGGCTACACCTTC. The variable domain in full, with the rest retrieved from reference TRBV5-5 and TRBJ1-2, is DAGVTQSPTHLIKTRGQQVTLRCSPISGHKSVSWYQQVLGQGPQFIFQYYEKEERGRGNFPDRFSARQFPNYSSELNVNALLLGDSALYLCASSSPDHYGYTFGSGTRLTVV.

This clonotype has ten or more counts. The chain uses TRBV20-1 and TRBJ1-4, with 7 nucleotides matching TRBD1. V was pared by 4 bases and J by 2 bases, with 4 bases of the junction left unmatched. Germline V gene sequence: CDR1 DFQATT, CDR2 SNEGSKA (reference sequence). The CDR3 contains 14 residues. CDR3 in amino acids: CSANRGHTNEKLFF. Written as DNA, the CDR3 is TGCAGTGCTAACAGGGGCCATACTAATGAAAAACTGTTTTTT.

J is TRBJ2-1 and V is TRBV20-1, with D perhaps matching TRBD1 (6 bases). V was cut by 0 bases and J by 2 bases, with 11 bases left in between. The CDR3 length is 15 residues. Germline V CDR1 and CDR2: DFQATT, SNEGSKA (reference sequence). CDR3 coding DNA: TGCAGTGCTAGAGATCCCAGGGGCACCTACAATGAGCAGTTCTTC. This gives the protein CSARDPRGTYNEQFF.

This clonotype was detected only a few times. The CDR3 DNA sequence: TGTGCCAGCAGTCGGCGAGCCCGCACAGATACGCAGTATTTT. Protein: CASSRRARTDTQYF. The chain employs TRBV12-3 or TRBV12-4 and TRBJ2-3; D is unresolved. The CDR3 loop spans 14 amino acids. Trimming shortened V by 5 bases and J by 1 base, and 10 bases separated the two germline ends.

The rearrangement links TRBV5-1 to TRBJ2-2, with unresolved D. Germline V gene sequence: CDR1 SGHRS, CDR2 YFSETQ. The CDR3 length is 14 residues. Between the trimmed V and J ends, which lost 4 bases and 2 bases, there was a span of 9 bases. The CDR3 nucleotides read TGCGCCAGCAGCCCAATGATAAACACCGGGGAGCTGTTTTTT. Translating gives CASSPMINTGELFF.

This clonotype was seen ten or more times. The V gene is TRBV7-6, the J gene TRBJ2-2, with a weak D call TRBD2 (5 bases). The CDR3 length is 15 residues. Germline-derived CDR1 and CDR2 are SGHVS and FNYEAQ. Deletions cut 1 base from V and 2 bases from J, with 8 bases between. The DNA for the CDR3 is TGTGCCAGCAGCTTAGGGACTTATAACACCGGGGAGCTGTTTTTT. Amino acids: CASSLGTYNTGELFF.

This clonotype was picked up a small number of times. Just one base apart from a much larger clone, this may be a read error. V and J are TRBV5-6 and TRBJ1-5; D might be TRBD1 (5 bases). The V gene's germline CDR1 is SGHDT and CDR2 YYEEEE. The CDR3 contains 13 residues. V lost 7 bases to trimming and J lost 2 bases, with 10 bases between them. The CDR3 coding sequence is TGTGCCAGCGGCGCGGGGGGCAATCAGCCCCAGCATTTT. Residues: CASGAGGNQPQHF.

This chain uses TRBV15 with TRBJ1-2; D ambiguous. CDR1 and CDR2 (germline): LNHNV, YYDKDF (reference sequence). The V end lost 0 bases, the J end lost 7 bases, and 15 bases lay between the germline ends. The CDR3 has 15 residues. CDR3 DNA sequence: TGTGCCACCAGCAGAGATCCGGGCCTAGGCTTTGGCTACACCTTC. Its translation is CATSRDPGLGFGYTF.